The subject of this entry is one T cell receptor (beta chain). The record originates from a study of blood T cell repertoires in COVID-19. Study as a whole: T cells, B-cell-depleted T cells, or PBMCs provided the cDNA or gDNA that served as material.

After removal of 3 bases from V and 8 bases from J, the junction contained 4 bases not matched to a gene. In germline, CDR1 is LNHDA, CDR2 SQIVND (reference sequence). The CDR3 is 14 residues long. Authors' analysis steps: Reference gene primers were amplified, and this amplification served to estimate nucleated cell counts. Clones were read by immunoSEQ multiplex PCR, and TCRdb kept only the in-frame ones, dropping some. The V and J calls and clone size come from that table; D and trimming were worked out from the DNA. The sample has about 150,000 clones, approximately 86% seen once. This TCR was recovered from a woman aged 70-85 years with acute or convalescent COVID-19. The gene calls are TRBV19 and TRBJ1-4; 9 bases map to TRBD1. The specimen was peripheral blood. The CDR3 reads CASSIGGTGEKLFF. The CDR3 DNA is TGTGCCAGTAGTATTGGGGGGACAGGGGAAAAACTGTTTTTT.